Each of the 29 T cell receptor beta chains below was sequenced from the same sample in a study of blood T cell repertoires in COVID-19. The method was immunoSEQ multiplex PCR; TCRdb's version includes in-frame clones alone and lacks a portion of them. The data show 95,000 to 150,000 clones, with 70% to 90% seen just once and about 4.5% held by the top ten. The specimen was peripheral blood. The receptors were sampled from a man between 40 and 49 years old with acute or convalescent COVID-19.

CDR3 in DNA: TGTGCCTGGAGTTCGGGACTACAAGAGACCCAGTACTTC. Protein: CAWSSGLQETQYF. This rearrangement joins TRBV30 to TRBJ2-5; TRBD2 aligns across 7 bases. Germline assignment: CDR1 GTSNPN and CDR2 SVGIG (reference sequence). The CDR3 is 13 residues long. V shed 2 bases, J shed 2 bases, and the junction held 2 bases outside the gene matches. The full variable domain, with the rest looked up from reference TRBV30 and TRBJ2-5, is SQTIHQWPATLVQPVGSPLSLECTVEGTSNPNLYWYRQAAGRGLQLLFYSVGIGQISSEVPQNLSASRPQDRQFILSSKKLLLSDSGFYLCAWSSGLQETQYFGPGTRLLVL.

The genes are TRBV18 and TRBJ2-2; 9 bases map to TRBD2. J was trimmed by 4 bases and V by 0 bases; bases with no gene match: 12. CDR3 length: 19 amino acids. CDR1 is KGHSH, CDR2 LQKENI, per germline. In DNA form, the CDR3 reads TGTGCCAGCTCACCACCAAGACTTAGCGGGAGAAGCGTCACCGGGGAGCTGTTTTTT. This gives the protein CASSPPRLSGRSVTGELFF.

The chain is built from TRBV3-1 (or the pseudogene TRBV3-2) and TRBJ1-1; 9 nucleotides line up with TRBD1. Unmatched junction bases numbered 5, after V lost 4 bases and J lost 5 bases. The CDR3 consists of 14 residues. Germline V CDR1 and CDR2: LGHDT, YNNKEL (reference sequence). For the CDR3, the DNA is TGTGCCAGCAGCCGAAGGGACAGGGAAACTGAAGCTTTCTTT. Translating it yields CASSRRDRETEAFF.

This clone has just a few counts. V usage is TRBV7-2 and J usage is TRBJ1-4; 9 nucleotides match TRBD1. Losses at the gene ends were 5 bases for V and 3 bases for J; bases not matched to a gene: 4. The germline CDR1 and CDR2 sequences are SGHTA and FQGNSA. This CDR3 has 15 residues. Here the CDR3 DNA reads TGTGCCAGCAGCACAGGGGGCTTTGCTAATGAAAAACTGTTTTTT. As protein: CASSTGGFANEKLFF.

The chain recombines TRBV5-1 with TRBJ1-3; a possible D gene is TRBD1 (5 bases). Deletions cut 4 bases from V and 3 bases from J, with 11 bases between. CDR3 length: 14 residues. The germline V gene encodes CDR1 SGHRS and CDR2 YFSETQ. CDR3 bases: TGCGCCAGCAGCATAGGACAAGGTGGAAACACCATATATTTT. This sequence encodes CASSIGQGGNTIYF.

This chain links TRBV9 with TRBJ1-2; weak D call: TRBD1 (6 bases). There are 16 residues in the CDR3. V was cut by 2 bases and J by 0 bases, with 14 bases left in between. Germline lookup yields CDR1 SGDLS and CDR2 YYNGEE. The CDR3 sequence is CASSVLGTGPNYGYTF. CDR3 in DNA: TGTGCCAGCAGCGTCCTGGGAACAGGGCCTAACTATGGCTACACCTTC.

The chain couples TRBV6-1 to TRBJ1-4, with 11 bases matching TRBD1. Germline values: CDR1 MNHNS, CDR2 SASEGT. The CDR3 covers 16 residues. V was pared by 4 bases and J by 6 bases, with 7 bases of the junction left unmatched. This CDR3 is CASSATGTGGDEKLFF. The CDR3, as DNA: TGTGCCAGCAGTGCTACCGGGACAGGGGGTGATGAAAAACTGTTTTTT.

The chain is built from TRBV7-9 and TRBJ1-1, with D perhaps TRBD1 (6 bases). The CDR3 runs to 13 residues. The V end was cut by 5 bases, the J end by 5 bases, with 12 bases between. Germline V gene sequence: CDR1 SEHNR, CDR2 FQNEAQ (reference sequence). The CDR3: CASSEVQGTEAFF. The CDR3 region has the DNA TGTGCCAGCAGCGAAGTACAGGGAACTGAAGCTTTCTTT.

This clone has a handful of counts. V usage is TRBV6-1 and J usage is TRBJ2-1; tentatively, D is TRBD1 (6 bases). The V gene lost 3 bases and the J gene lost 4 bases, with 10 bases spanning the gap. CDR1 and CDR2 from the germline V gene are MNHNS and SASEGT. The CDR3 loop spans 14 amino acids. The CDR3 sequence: CASSDGTPYNEQFF. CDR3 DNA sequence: TGTGCCAGCAGTGACGGGACACCATACAATGAGCAGTTCTTC.

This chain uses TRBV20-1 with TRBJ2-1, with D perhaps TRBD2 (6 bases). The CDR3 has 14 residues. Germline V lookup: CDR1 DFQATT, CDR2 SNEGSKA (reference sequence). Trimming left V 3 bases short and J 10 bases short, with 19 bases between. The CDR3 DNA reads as TGCAGTGCTAGTTGGGCGGGGAGTAGAGACGAGCAGTTCTTC. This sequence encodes CSASWAGSRDEQFF.

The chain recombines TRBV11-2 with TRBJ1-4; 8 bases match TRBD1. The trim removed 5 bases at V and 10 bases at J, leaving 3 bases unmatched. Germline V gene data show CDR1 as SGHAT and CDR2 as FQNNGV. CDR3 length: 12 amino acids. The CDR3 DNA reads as TGTGCCAGCAGCACCGGGACAGGAAAACTGTTTTTT. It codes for CASSTGTGKLFF.

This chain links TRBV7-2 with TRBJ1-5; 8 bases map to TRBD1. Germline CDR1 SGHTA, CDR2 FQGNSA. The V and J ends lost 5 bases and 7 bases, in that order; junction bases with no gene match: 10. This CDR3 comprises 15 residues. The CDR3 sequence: CASSPLTGVGQPQHF. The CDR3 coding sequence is TGTGCCAGCAGCCCGTTGACAGGGGTTGGCCAGCCCCAGCATTTT.

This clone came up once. The CDR3 sequence is CASSLSPGRLETQYF. The CDR3, as DNA: TGCGCCAGCAGCTTGTCCCCCGGCAGACTCGAGACCCAGTACTTC. This chain uses TRBV5-1 with TRBJ2-5; D ambiguous. Germline assignment: CDR1 SGHRS and CDR2 YFSETQ. The CDR3 runs 15 residues. The ends were cut back, 1 base at V and 5 bases at J, with 15 bases in the middle.

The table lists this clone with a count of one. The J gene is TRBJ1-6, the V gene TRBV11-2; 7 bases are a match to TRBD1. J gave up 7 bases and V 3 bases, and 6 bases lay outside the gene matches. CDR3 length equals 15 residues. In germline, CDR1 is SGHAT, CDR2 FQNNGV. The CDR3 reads CASSFIRDRNSPLHF. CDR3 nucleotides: TGTGCCAGCAGCTTTATCCGGGACAGAAATTCACCCCTCCACTTT.

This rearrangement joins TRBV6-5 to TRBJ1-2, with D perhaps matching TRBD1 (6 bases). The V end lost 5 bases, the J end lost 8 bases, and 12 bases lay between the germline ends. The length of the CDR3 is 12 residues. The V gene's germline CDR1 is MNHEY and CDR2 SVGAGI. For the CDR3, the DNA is TGTGCCAGCAGTATGGGGGCTTGGGGCTACACCTTC. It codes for CASSMGAWGYTF.

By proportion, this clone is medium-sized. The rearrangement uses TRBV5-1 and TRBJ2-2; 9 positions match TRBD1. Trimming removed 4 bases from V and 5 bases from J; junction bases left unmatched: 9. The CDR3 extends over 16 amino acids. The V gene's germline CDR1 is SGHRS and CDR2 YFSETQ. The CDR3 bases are TGCGCCAGCAGCAGGGGACAGGGAAAATTGACCGGGGAGCTGTTTTTT. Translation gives CASSRGQGKLTGELFF.

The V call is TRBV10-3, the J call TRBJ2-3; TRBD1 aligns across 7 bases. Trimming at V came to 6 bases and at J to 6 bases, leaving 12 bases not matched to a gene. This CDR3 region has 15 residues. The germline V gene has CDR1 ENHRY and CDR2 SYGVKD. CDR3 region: CAIRGGMGFSDTQYF. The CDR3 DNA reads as TGTGCCATCAGAGGGGGCATGGGGTTTTCGGATACGCAGTATTTT.

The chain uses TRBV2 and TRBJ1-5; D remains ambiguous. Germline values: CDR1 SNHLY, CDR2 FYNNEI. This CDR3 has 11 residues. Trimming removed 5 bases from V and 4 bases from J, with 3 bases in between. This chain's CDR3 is CASSLNQPQHF. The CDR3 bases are TGTGCCAGCAGTCTGAATCAGCCCCAGCATTTT.

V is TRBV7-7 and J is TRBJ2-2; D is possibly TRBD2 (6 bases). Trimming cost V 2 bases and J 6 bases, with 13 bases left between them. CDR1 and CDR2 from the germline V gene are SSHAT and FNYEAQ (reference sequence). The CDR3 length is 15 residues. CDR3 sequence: CASSLQPGGAGELFF. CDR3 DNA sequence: TGTGCCAGCAGCTTACAACCCGGAGGGGCCGGGGAGCTGTTTTTT.

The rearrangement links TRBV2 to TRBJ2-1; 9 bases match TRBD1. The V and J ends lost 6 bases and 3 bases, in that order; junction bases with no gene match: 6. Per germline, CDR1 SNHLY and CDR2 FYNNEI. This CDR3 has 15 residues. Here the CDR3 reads CASRAGTGIYNEQFF. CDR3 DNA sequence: TGTGCCAGCAGAGCCGGGACAGGGATCTACAATGAGCAGTTCTTC. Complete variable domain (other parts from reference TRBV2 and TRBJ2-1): EPEVTQTPSHQVTQMGQEVILRCVPISNHLYFYWYRQILGQKVEFLVSFYNNEISEKSEIFDDQFSVERPDGSNFTLKIRSTKLEDSAMYFCASRAGTGIYNEQFFGPGTRLTVL.

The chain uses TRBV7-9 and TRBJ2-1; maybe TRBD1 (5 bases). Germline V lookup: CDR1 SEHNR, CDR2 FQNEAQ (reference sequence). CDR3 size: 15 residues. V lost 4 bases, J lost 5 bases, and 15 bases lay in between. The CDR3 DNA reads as TGTGCCAGCAGCTCCGACAGACTGACACACAATGAGCAGTTCTTC. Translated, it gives CASSSDRLTHNEQFF.

CDR3 nucleotides: TGTGCCAGCAGCAGGACTAGCGGCTTCACCGGGGAGCTGTTTTTT. It encodes CASSRTSGFTGELFF. This chain connects TRBV9 to TRBJ2-2, with 10 bases fitting TRBD2. The ends lost 4 bases at V and 4 bases at J; junction bases unmatched: 4. This CDR3 comprises 15 residues. In germline, CDR1 is SGDLS, CDR2 YYNGEE.

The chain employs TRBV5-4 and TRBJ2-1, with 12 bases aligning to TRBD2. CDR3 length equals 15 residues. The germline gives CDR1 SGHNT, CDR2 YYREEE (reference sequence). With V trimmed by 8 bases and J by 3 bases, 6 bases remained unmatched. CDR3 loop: CASWTSGANYNEQFF. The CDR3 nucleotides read TGTGCCAGTTGGACTAGCGGGGCCAACTACAATGAGCAGTTCTTC.

For the CDR3, the DNA is TGTGCCAGCAGCCCCCGGACAGGGGTCCGCTACGAGCAGTACTTC. Amino acids: CASSPRTGVRYEQYF. This chain joins TRBV7-8 and TRBJ2-7; TRBD1 matches at 9 bases. CDR1 is SGHVS and CDR2 is FQNEAQ in the germline V gene. The CDR3 loop spans 15 amino acids. Trimming cost V 5 bases and J 3 bases; bases outside gene matches: 8.

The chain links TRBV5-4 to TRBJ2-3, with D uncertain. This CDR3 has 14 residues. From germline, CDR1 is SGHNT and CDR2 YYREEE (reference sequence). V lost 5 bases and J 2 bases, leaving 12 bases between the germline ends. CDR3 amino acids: CASRQEVATDTQYF. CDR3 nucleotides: TGTGCCAGCAGGCAAGAAGTAGCCACAGATACGCAGTATTTT.

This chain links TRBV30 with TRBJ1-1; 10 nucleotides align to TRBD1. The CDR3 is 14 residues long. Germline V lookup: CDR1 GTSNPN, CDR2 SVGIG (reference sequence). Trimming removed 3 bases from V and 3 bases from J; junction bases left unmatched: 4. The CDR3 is CAWRDRGSDTEAFF. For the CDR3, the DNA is TGTGCCTGGAGGGACAGGGGGAGCGACACTGAAGCTTTCTTT.

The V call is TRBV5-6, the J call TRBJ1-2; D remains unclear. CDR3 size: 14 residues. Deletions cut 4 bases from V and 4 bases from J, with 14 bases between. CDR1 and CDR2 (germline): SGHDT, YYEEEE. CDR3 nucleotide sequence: TGTGCCAGCAGCCTCCCCTTACATGGCTATGGCTACACCTTC. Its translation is CASSLPLHGYGYTF.

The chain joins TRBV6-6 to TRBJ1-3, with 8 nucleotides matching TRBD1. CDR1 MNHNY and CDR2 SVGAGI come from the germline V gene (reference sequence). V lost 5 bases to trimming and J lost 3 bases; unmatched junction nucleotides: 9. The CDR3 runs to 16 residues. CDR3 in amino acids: CASSHPDRGFGNTIYF. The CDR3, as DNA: TGTGCCAGCAGTCACCCCGACAGGGGCTTTGGAAACACCATATATTTT.

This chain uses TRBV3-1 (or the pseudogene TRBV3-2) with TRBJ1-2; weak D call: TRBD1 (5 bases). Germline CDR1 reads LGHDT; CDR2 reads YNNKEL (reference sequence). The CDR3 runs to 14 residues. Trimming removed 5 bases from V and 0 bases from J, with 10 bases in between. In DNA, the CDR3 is TGTGCCAGCAGCTCGGGAGGGGCTAACTATGGCTACACCTTC. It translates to CASSSGGANYGYTF.